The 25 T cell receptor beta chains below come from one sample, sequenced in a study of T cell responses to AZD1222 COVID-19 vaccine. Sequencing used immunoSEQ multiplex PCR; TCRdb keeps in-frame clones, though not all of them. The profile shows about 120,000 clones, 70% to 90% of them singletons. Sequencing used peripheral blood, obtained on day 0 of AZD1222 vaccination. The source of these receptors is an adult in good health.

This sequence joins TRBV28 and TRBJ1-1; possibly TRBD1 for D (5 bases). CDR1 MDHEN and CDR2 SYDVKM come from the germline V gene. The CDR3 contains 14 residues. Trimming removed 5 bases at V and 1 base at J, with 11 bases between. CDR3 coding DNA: TGTGCCAGCAGTGTTGGGGGGGGGAACACTGAAGCTTTCTTT. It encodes CASSVGGGNTEAFF.

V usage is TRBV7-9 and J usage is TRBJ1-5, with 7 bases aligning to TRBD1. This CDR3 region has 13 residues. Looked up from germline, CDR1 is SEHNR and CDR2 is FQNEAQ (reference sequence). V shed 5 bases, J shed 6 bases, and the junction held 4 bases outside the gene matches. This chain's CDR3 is CASSPTGAQPQHF. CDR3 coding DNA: TGTGCCAGCAGCCCAACAGGGGCTCAGCCCCAGCATTTT.

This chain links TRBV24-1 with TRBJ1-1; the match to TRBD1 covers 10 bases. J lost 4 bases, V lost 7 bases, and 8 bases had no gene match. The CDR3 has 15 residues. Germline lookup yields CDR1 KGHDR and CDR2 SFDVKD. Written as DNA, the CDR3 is TGTGCCACCAGGCCCGCGACAGGGGGCGTCACTGAAGCTTTCTTT. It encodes CATRPATGGVTEAFF.

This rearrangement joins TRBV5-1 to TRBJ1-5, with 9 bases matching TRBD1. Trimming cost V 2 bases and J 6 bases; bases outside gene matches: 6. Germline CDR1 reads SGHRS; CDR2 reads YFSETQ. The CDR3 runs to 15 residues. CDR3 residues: CASSLTGTGTQPQHF. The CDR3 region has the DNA TGCGCCAGCAGCTTAACCGGGACAGGGACTCAGCCCCAGCATTTT.

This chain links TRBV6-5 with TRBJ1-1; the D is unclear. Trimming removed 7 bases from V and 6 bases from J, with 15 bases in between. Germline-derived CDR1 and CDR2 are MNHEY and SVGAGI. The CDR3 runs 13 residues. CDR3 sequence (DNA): TGTGCCAGCACCCCCAGATCGCCCCCTGAAGCTTTCTTT. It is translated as CASTPRSPPEAFF.

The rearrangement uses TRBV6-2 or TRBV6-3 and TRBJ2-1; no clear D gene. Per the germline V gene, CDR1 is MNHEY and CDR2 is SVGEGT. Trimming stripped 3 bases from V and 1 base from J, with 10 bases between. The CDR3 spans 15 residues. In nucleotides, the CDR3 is TGTGCCAGCAGTTATGAGCGCCGATCCTACAATGAGCAGTTCTTC. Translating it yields CASSYERRSYNEQFF.

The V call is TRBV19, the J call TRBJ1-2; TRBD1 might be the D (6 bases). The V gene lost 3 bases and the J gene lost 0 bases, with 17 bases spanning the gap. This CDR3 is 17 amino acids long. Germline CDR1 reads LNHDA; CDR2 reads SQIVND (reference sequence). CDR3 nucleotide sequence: TGTGCCAGTAGTATTGACGACAGGATCTACCCTAACTATGGCTACACCTTC. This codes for CASSIDDRIYPNYGYTF.

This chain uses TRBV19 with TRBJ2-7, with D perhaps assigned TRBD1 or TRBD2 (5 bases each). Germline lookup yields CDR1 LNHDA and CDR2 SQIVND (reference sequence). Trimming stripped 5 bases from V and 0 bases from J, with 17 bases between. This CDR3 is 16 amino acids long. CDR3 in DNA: TGTGCCAGTAGTCCCCGGGGCATAACTTCCTCCTACGAGCAGTACTTC. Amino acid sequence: CASSPRGITSSYEQYF.

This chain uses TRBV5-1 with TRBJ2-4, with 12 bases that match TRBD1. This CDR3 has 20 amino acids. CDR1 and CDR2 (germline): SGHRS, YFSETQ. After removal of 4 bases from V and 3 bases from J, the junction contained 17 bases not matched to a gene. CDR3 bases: TGCGCCAGCAGCCCGGAGGGACAGGGGGCGCTGAGGCTTGACAAAAACATTCAGTACTTC. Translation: CASSPEGQGALRLDKNIQYF.

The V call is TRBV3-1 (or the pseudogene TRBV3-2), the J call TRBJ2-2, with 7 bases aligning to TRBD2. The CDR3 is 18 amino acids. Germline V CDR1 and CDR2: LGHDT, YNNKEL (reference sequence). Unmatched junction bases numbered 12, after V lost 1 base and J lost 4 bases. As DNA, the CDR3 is TGTGCCAGCAGCCAAGTGCTAGAAGAGCGGGACGGCACCGGGGAGCTGTTTTTT. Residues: CASSQVLEERDGTGELFF.

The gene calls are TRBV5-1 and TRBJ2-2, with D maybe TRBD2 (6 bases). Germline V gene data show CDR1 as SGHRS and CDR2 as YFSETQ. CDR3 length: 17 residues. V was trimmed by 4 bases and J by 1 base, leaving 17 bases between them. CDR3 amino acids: CASSIPKEGWNTGELFF. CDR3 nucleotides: TGCGCCAGCAGCATACCGAAGGAGGGATGGAACACCGGGGAGCTGTTTTTT.

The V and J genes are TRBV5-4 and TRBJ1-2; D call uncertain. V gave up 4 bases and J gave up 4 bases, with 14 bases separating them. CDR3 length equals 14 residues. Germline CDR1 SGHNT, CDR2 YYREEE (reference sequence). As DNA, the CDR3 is TGTGCCAGCAGCCCCCGGCGGGAGATCTATGGCTACACCTTC. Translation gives CASSPRREIYGYTF.

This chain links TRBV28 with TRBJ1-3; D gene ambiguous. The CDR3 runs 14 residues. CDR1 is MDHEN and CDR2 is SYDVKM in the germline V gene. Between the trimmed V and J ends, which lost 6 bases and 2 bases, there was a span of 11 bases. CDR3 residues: CASSAGTPGNTIYF. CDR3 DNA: TGTGCCAGCAGCGCCGGTACGCCTGGAAACACCATATATTTT.

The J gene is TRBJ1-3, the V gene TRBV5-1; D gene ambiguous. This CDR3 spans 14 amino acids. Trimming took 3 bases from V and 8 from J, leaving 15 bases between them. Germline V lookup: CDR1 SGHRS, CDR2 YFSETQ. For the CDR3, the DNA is TGCGCCAGCAGCTATGGGTTAGAGTCTGACACCATATATTTT. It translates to CASSYGLESDTIYF.

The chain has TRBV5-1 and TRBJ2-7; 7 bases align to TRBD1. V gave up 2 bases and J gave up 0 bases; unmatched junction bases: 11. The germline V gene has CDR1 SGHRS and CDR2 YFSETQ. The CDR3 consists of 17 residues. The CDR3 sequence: CASSLRTGTVSSYEQYF. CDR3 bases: TGCGCCAGCAGCTTAAGAACCGGGACAGTCAGCTCCTACGAGCAGTACTTC.

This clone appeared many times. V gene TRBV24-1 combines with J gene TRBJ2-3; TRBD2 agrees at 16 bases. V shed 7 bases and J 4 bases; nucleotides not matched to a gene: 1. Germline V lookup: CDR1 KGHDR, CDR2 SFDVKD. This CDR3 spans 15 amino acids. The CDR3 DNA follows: TGTGCCACCAGGGGGACTAGCGGGAGGGCAGATACGCAGTATTTT. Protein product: CATRGTSGRADTQYF.

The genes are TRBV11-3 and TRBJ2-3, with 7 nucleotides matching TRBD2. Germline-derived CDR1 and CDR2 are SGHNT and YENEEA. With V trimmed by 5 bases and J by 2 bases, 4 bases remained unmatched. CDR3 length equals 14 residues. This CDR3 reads CASSLAAITDTQYF. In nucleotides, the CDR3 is TGTGCCAGCAGCCTAGCGGCGATCACAGATACGCAGTATTTT.

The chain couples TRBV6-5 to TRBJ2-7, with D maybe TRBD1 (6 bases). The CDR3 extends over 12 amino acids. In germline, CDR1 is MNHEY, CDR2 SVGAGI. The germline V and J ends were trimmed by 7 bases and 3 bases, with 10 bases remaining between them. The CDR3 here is CASIGTNYEQYF. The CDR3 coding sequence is TGTGCCAGCATAGGGACAAACTACGAGCAGTACTTC.

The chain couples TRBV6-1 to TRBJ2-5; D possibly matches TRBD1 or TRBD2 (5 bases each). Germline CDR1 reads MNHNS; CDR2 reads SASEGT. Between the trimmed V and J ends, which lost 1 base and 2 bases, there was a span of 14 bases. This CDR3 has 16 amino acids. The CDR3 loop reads CASSEELGWGQETQYF. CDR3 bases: TGTGCCAGCAGTGAAGAGTTGGGCTGGGGGCAAGAGACCCAGTACTTC.

The CDR3 nucleotides read TGTGCCAGCAGCTTAGGGTCCAGCAGCTATGGCTACACCTTC. Its translation is CASSLGSSSYGYTF. The chain recombines TRBV7-9 with TRBJ1-2; no clear D gene. Trimming stripped 1 base from V and 4 bases from J, with 10 bases between. The CDR3 covers 14 residues. Germline CDR1 SEHNR, CDR2 FQNEAQ (reference sequence).

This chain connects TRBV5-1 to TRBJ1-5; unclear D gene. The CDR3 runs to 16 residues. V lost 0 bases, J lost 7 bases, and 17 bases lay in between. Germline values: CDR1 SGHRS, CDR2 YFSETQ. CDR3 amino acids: CASSLDANSGVQPQHF. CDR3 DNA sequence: TGCGCCAGCAGCTTGGATGCTAATTCCGGGGTGCAGCCCCAGCATTTT. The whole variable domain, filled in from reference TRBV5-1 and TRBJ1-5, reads KAGVTQTPRYLIKTRGQQVTLSCSPISGHRSVSWYQQTPGQGLQFLFEYFSETQRNKGNFPGRFSGRQFSNSRSEMNVSTLELGDSALYLCASSLDANSGVQPQHFGDGTRLSIL.

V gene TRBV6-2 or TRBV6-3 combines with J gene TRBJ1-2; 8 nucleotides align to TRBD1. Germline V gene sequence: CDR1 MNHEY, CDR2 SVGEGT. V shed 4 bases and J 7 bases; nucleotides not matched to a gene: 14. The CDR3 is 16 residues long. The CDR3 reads CASSSESGGGFSGYTF. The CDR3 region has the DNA TGTGCCAGCAGTTCCGAGTCAGGGGGCGGATTCTCTGGCTACACCTTC.

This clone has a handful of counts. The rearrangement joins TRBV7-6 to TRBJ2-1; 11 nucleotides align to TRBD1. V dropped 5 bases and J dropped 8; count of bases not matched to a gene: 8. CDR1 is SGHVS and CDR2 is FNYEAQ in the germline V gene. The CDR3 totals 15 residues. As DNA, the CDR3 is TGTGCCAGCAGCGACCGGGACAGGGGGGACTATGAGCAGTTCTTC. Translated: CASSDRDRGDYEQFF.

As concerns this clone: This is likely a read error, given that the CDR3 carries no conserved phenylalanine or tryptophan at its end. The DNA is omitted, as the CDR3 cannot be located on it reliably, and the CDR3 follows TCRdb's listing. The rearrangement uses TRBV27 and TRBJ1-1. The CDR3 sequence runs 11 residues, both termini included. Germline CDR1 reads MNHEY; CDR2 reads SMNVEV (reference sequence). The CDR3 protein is CASPRGFKYVV.

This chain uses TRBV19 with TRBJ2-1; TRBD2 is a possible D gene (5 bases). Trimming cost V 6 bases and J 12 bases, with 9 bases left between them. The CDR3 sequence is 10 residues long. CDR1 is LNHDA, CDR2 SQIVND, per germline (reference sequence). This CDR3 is CASREGGQFF. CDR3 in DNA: TGTGCCAGTAGGGAAGGAGGGCAGTTCTTC.